One sample yielded the 25 T cell receptor beta chains listed below, sequenced in a study of T-cell memory formation after mild COVID-19. Via MiXCR, TCRdb re-called the 5' RACE reads, giving one row per CDR3 protein. The sample yields about 120,000 distinct CDR3 sequences, approximately 21% seen once. Input material: PBMCs or a T cell subset sorted from them (not recorded which). The receptors derive from a man between 18 and 35 years old who had mild COVID-19 (a few samples of this study predate the infection). Cell type and time point are not known.

This clonotype was seen more than once but under ten times. V is TRBV6-5 and J is TRBJ2-3; perhaps TRBD2 as D (6 bases). V was pared by 0 bases and J by 3 bases, with 7 bases between. Germline CDR1 MNHEY, CDR2 SVGAGI. This CDR3 spans 14 amino acids. The CDR3 nucleotides are TGTGCCAGCAGTTACTCTCGGGAGACAGATACGCAGTATTTT. It yields the protein CASSYSRETDTQYF.

The J gene is TRBJ2-7, the V gene TRBV12-3 or TRBV12-4; D might be TRBD1 (5 bases). The V end was cut by 0 bases, the J end by 6 bases, with 9 bases between. CDR3 length: 13 amino acids. CDR3 sequence (DNA): TGTGCCAGCAGTTTAGCGCGACAGCTCGAGCAGTACTTC. This encodes CASSLARQLEQYF.

The V call is TRBV7-3, the J call TRBJ2-2; 11 bases are a match to TRBD2. The CDR3 consists of 16 residues. V dropped 3 bases and J dropped 5; count of bases not matched to a gene: 5. CDR1 and CDR2 (germline): SGHTA, FQGTGA. CDR3 loop: CASSFPSGGPTGELFF. CDR3 DNA: TGTGCCAGCAGCTTTCCTAGCGGGGGGCCGACCGGGGAGCTGTTTTTT.

This clonotype was counted between two and nine times. V gene TRBV4-3 combines with J gene TRBJ2-1, with D possibly called TRBD1 or TRBD2 (6 bases each). V was clipped by 1 base and J by 6 bases, with 10 bases between them. The CDR3 is 14 amino acids. The germline gives CDR1 LGHNA, CDR2 YSLEER. In nucleotides, the CDR3 is TGCGCCAGCAGCCAAGGAGGGGGGCGCAATGAGCAGTTCTTC. Its translation is CASSQGGGRNEQFF.

This clonotype was detected a few times. V gene TRBV4-1 combines with J gene TRBJ2-5, with TRBD2 matching over 9 bases. Germline loops: CDR1 MGHRA, CDR2 YSYEKL. There are 16 residues in the CDR3. V was clipped by 0 bases and J by 3 bases; unmatched bases: 5. The CDR3: CASSQEGGLAEETQYF. The DNA of the CDR3 is TGCGCCAGCAGCCAAGAAGGGGGACTAGCTGAAGAGACCCAGTACTTC.

The V and J genes are TRBV23-1 and TRBJ2-7, with D maybe TRBD2 (5 bases). TRBV23-1 is an ORF for which the function is uncertain. The CDR3 has 15 amino acids. V dropped 0 bases and J dropped 4 bases, with 13 bases sitting between them. The CDR3 nucleotides are TGCGCCAGCAGTCAATCGTCAACGCGAGGGTACGAGCAGTACTTC. Translating it yields CASSQSSTRGYEQYF.

The chain employs TRBV20-1 and TRBJ1-1; 7 bases align to TRBD1. After removal of 1 base from V and 7 bases from J, the junction contained 6 bases not matched to a gene. CDR3 length: 13 residues. Looked up from germline, CDR1 is DFQATT and CDR2 is SNEGSKA (reference sequence). The CDR3 coding sequence is TGCAGTGCTAGAGGGATCGACAGGGTTGAAGCTTTCTTT. This translates into CSARGIDRVEAFF.

Only a few counts were recorded for this clonotype. V is TRBV29-1 and J is TRBJ2-1; no firm D call. The CDR3 covers 12 residues. V was cut by 3 bases and J by 7 bases, with 10 bases left in between. Germline CDR1 is SQVTM and CDR2 is ANQGSEA. CDR3 in DNA: TGCAGCGTTGAGAAGGTCGATAATGAGCAGTTCTTC. Translating it yields CSVEKVDNEQFF.

This clonotype was seen a handful of times. The rearrangement joins TRBV11-2 to TRBJ2-1; 9 bases map to TRBD2. Trimming at V came to 0 bases and at J to 13 bases, leaving 4 bases not matched to a gene. Per germline, CDR1 SGHAT and CDR2 FQNNGV. This CDR3 contains 13 residues. CDR3 bases: TGTGCCAGCAGCTTAGAGGTAGCGGGGGAACAGTTCTTC. Translated, it gives CASSLEVAGEQFF.

This clonotype has just one count. This sequence joins TRBV12-3 or TRBV12-4 and TRBJ1-1; D call uncertain. This CDR3 is built from 13 residues. Trimming left V 3 bases short and J 4 bases short, with 9 bases between. CDR3 bases: TGTGCCAGCAGTTTTGTAGGGTTCACTGAAGCTTTCTTT. Its translation is CASSFVGFTEAFF.

This clonotype was picked up a small number of times. V and J are TRBV7-3 and TRBJ2-3; the D is unclear. The CDR3 is 16 amino acids. The germline V gene encodes CDR1 SGHTA and CDR2 FQGTGA. V lost 4 bases and J lost 3, with 17 bases in between. The CDR3 loop reads CASSSTPGSLTDTQYF. CDR3 in DNA: TGTGCCAGCAGCTCTACCCCCGGGTCCCTAACAGATACGCAGTATTTT.

Details on this clonotype: The junction differs from germline at one of its ends, possibly a read error. The chain recombines TRBV7-2 with TRBJ2-1; D not certain. The CDR3 runs to 12 residues. The V gene's germline CDR1 is SGHTA and CDR2 FQGNSA. The CDR3 DNA sequence: TGTGCCAGCAGCCACTCCTTCAATGAGCAGTTCTTC. Residues: CASSHSFNEQFF. The whole variable domain, remainder taken from reference TRBV7-2 and TRBJ2-1, is GAGVSQSPSNKVTEKGKDVELRCDPISGHTALYWYRQSLGQGLEFLIYFQGNSAPDKSGLPSDRFSAERTGGSVSTLTIQRTQQEDSAVYLCASSHSFNEQFFGPGTRLTVL.

The chain joins TRBV19 to TRBJ1-1, with D possibly TRBD1 on 6 matching bases. CDR3 length equals 15 residues. Germline CDR1 reads LNHDA; CDR2 reads SQIVND (reference sequence). Trimming shortened V by 10 bases and J by 3 bases, and 21 bases separated the two germline ends. The CDR3 protein is CATKEMGGHDTEAFF. DNA of the CDR3: TGTGCCACTAAAGAGATGGGGGGGCATGACACTGAAGCTTTCTTT.

Only a few counts were recorded for this clonotype. The genes are TRBV7-6 and TRBJ2-3; D may be TRBD1 or TRBD2 (5 bases each). This CDR3 is built from 16 residues. Germline assignment: CDR1 SGHVS and CDR2 FNYEAQ. V gave up 2 bases and J gave up 0 bases, with 12 bases separating them. CDR3 coding DNA: TGTGCCAGCAGCTTACCGCAGGGAGTTAGCACAGATACGCAGTATTTT. Protein product: CASSLPQGVSTDTQYF.

The chain recombines TRBV6-4 with TRBJ2-3; 9 bases are a match to TRBD2. Germline CDR1 and CDR2: MRHNA and SNTAGT. J was trimmed by 4 bases and V by 0 bases; bases with no gene match: 2. This CDR3 region has 15 residues. CDR3 protein: CASSDSGGGADTQYF. CDR3 nucleotide sequence: TGTGCCAGCAGTGACTCAGGCGGGGGGGCAGATACGCAGTATTTT.

The V and J genes are TRBV10-3 and TRBJ2-7; D might be TRBD2 (6 bases). Trimming cost V 3 bases and J 3 bases, with 9 bases left between them. CDR3 length equals 13 residues. CDR1 ENHRY and CDR2 SYGVKD come from the germline V gene. DNA of the CDR3: TGTGCCATCAGTGACCAGGAGGGCTACGAGCAGTACTTC. As protein: CAISDQEGYEQYF.

This clonotype was observed a few times. This chain joins TRBV14 and TRBJ2-7, with D hard to call. V was shortened by 7 bases and J by 2 bases, with 15 bases between the two germline ends. The CDR3 length is 14 residues. Looked up from germline, CDR1 is SGHDN and CDR2 is FVKESK. CDR3 sequence: CASTTSTNPYEQYF. The CDR3 DNA sequence: TGTGCCAGCACCACCAGTACTAACCCCTACGAGCAGTACTTC.

V usage is TRBV20-1 and J usage is TRBJ2-3; D assignment may be TRBD1 or TRBD2 (5 bases each). This CDR3 spans 16 amino acids. Germline CDR1 and CDR2: DFQATT and SNEGSKA (reference sequence). V gave up 2 bases and J gave up 3 bases, with 18 bases separating them. This chain's CDR3 is CSARPRERWGTDTQYF. For the CDR3, the DNA is TGCAGTGCTAGACCCCGTGAGCGGTGGGGGACAGATACGCAGTATTTT.

The chain is built from TRBV4-1 and TRBJ2-2; maybe TRBD1 (6 bases). Germline lookup yields CDR1 MGHRA and CDR2 YSYEKL. V dropped 1 base and J dropped 3 bases, with 12 bases sitting between them. CDR3 size: 16 residues. The CDR3 region has the DNA TGCGCCAGCAGCCAAGTACAGGGCTATGACACCGGGGAGCTGTTTTTT. It codes for CASSQVQGYDTGELFF.

The chain couples TRBV4-3 to TRBJ1-2, with a possible D match to TRBD1 (5 bases). V was trimmed by 0 bases and J by 3 bases, leaving 20 bases between them. There are 18 residues in the CDR3. The germline CDR1 and CDR2 sequences are LGHNA and YSLEER. The CDR3 loop is CASSQDWDRSRVDYGYTF. CDR3 DNA sequence: TGCGCCAGCAGCCAAGACTGGGATCGTAGCAGGGTGGACTATGGCTACACCTTC.

V usage is TRBV9 and J usage is TRBJ2-3, with D possibly matching TRBD2 (5 bases). The CDR3 contains 12 residues. V gave up 3 bases and J gave up 4 bases, with 6 bases separating them. Germline CDR1 SGDLS, CDR2 YYNGEE. The CDR3 sequence: CASSGTADTQYF. CDR3 nucleotide sequence: TGTGCCAGCAGCGGGACTGCAGATACGCAGTATTTT.

CDR3 in amino acids: CASSQGWTSGGFVETQYF. For the CDR3, the DNA is TGCGCCAGCAGCCAAGGTTGGACTAGCGGGGGGTTTGTGGAGACCCAGTACTTC. This sequence joins TRBV4-3 and TRBJ2-5, with 14 bases fitting TRBD2. Germline V lookup: CDR1 LGHNA, CDR2 YSLEER. The CDR3 consists of 18 residues. The V gene end was trimmed by 1 base and the J gene end by 5 bases; junction bases not matched to a gene: 9.

The V and J genes are TRBV4-3 and TRBJ2-7; TRBD2 is a possible D gene (5 bases). V was clipped by 1 base and J by 4 bases, with 17 bases between them. Germline CDR1 and CDR2: LGHNA and YSLEER. CDR3 length equals 16 residues. CDR3 residues: CASSQGPLAGDYEQYF. As DNA, the CDR3 is TGCGCCAGCAGCCAAGGTCCGTTGGCCGGGGATTACGAGCAGTACTTC.

This clonotype was seen many times. The chain has TRBV7-9 and TRBJ2-2; D might be TRBD2 (6 bases). Germline CDR1 reads SEHNR; CDR2 reads FQNEAQ (reference sequence). V gave up 8 bases and J gave up 5 bases, with 6 bases separating them. This CDR3 is built from 11 residues. This CDR3 is CASAGTGELFF. CDR3 nucleotide sequence: TGTGCCAGCGCGGGGACCGGGGAGCTGTTTTTT.

The CDR3 region is CASSYSRQPQHF. As DNA, the CDR3 is TGTGCCAGCAGTTACTCTCGGCAGCCCCAGCATTTT. The chain combines TRBV6-2 or TRBV6-3 with TRBJ1-5, with D hard to call. Trimming removed 0 bases at V and 7 bases at J, with 4 bases between. The germline gives CDR1 MNHEY, CDR2 SVGEGT. CDR3 length: 12 residues.